The 29 T cell receptor beta chains below were found in one sample sequenced in a study of blood T cell repertoires in COVID-19. Only in-frame clones appear in the TCRdb table, and some are missing; sequencing was by immunoSEQ multiplex PCR. The sample has about 220,000 clones, around 86% seen once. What was sequenced was peripheral blood. The receptors shown here come from an older woman with COVID-19, enrolled during active disease.

This chain connects TRBV5-4 to TRBJ1-5; D remains ambiguous. The germline CDR1 and CDR2 sequences are SGHNT and YYREEE (reference sequence). This CDR3 has 15 amino acids. V was pared by 4 bases and J by 7 bases, with 18 bases between. CDR3 DNA: TGTGCCAGCAGCCCCTCCCCCCGCGATTCCCAGCCCCAGCATTTT. Its protein product is CASSPSPRDSQPQHF.

J is TRBJ2-3 and V is TRBV5-1; tentative D call: TRBD2 (6 bases). Germline loops: CDR1 SGHRS, CDR2 YFSETQ. The ends were cut back, 4 bases at V and 5 bases at J, with 17 bases in the middle. The CDR3 runs 15 residues. The CDR3 DNA reads as TGCGCCAGCAGCCCTGGGACTGGTAATATAGATACGCAGTATTTT. Its protein is CASSPGTGNIDTQYF.

V and J are TRBV12-3 or TRBV12-4 and TRBJ2-1; D might be TRBD1 (5 bases). There are 13 residues in the CDR3. Trimming shortened V by 1 base and J by 8 bases, and 9 bases separated the two germline ends. The CDR3 spells CASSLGLGDEQFF. CDR3 nucleotide sequence: TGTGCCAGCAGTTTAGGGCTAGGGGATGAGCAGTTCTTC.

This clone was seen a few times. V usage is TRBV19 and J usage is TRBJ1-2, with 9 bases lining up with TRBD1. This CDR3 is built from 15 residues. J gave up 0 bases and V 4 bases, and 3 bases lay outside the gene matches. The germline gives CDR1 LNHDA, CDR2 SQIVND (reference sequence). The CDR3 coding sequence is TGTGCCAGTAGTACGACAGGGGGGCCTAACTATGGCTACACCTTC. Encoded protein: CASSTTGGPNYGYTF.

Only a few counts were recorded for this clone. V usage is TRBV30 and J usage is TRBJ1-6; D gene uncertain. CDR1 and CDR2 from the germline V gene are GTSNPN and SVGIG (reference sequence). This CDR3 has 16 residues. Trimming took off 0 bases at V and 0 bases at J, with 9 bases between the two ends. CDR3 loop: CAWSVPASSYNSPLHF. The CDR3 DNA is TGTGCCTGGAGTGTACCTGCTAGCTCCTATAATTCACCCCTCCACTTT.

The chain employs TRBV11-3 and TRBJ2-2; possible D gene TRBD2, 5 bases. V lost 3 bases and J 1 base, leaving 15 bases between the germline ends. The CDR3 is 17 amino acids. Germline CDR1 reads SGHNT; CDR2 reads YENEEA. For the CDR3, the DNA is TGTGCCAGCAGCTTTTTGTCGGGGAGTAAGAACACCGGGGAGCTGTTTTTT. This sequence encodes CASSFLSGSKNTGELFF.

The rearrangement uses TRBV4-3 and TRBJ2-3; TRBD2 agrees at 10 bases. The CDR3 totals 15 residues. Losses at the gene ends were 2 bases for V and 2 bases for J; bases not matched to a gene: 1. Looked up from germline, CDR1 is LGHNA and CDR2 is YSLEER. For the CDR3, the DNA is TGCGCCAGCAGCCAAACTAGCGGGGCCACAGATACGCAGTATTTT. It encodes CASSQTSGATDTQYF.

This clone has a single count. This chain links TRBV19 with TRBJ1-1, with D possibly matching TRBD1 (6 bases). Germline CDR1 reads LNHDA; CDR2 reads SQIVND (reference sequence). V was pared by 5 bases and J by 0 bases, with 13 bases between. CDR3 length: 15 amino acids. The CDR3 loop reads CASSVRGALNTEAFF. In DNA, the CDR3 is TGTGCCAGTAGTGTACGGGGGGCCTTGAACACTGAAGCTTTCTTT.

The CDR3 coding sequence is TGTGCCGGATCTAGCGGGACCTCCTACAATGAGCAGTTCTTC. Protein product: CAGSSGTSYNEQFF. The J gene is TRBJ2-1, the V gene TRBV2, with 9 bases identical to TRBD2. Germline CDR1 is SNHLY and CDR2 is FYNNEI. After removal of 11 bases from V and 0 bases from J, the junction contained 5 bases not matched to a gene. CDR3 length: 14 amino acids. Variable domain in full (rest from reference TRBV2 and TRBJ2-1): EPEVTQTPSHQVTQMGQEVILRCVPISNHLYFYWYRQILGQKVEFLVSFYNNEISEKSEIFDDQFSVERPDGSNFTLKIRSTKLEDSAMYFCAGSSGTSYNEQFFGPGTRLTVL.

The V call is TRBV5-6, the J call TRBJ2-5; TRBD2 aligns across 8 bases. Germline values: CDR1 SGHDT, CDR2 YYEEEE. The CDR3 spans 16 residues. Trimming took 4 bases from V and 5 from J; bases not matched to a gene: 13. The CDR3 sequence is CASSHSGGAGRETQYF. The CDR3 region has the DNA TGTGCCAGCAGCCACTCCGGGGGGGCGGGTCGTGAGACCCAGTACTTC.

The rearrangement joins TRBV6-1 to TRBJ2-3; 7 positions match TRBD1. Germline loops: CDR1 MNHNS, CDR2 SASEGT. V gave up 1 base and J gave up 9 bases; unmatched junction bases: 16. CDR3 length: 17 residues. CDR3 amino acids: CASSEELQGTRSPTQYF. In DNA, the CDR3 is TGTGCCAGCAGTGAAGAGCTACAGGGGACGCGATCGCCCACGCAGTATTTT.

The chain couples TRBV5-4 to TRBJ2-2, with D possibly being TRBD1 (6 bases). This CDR3 is built from 16 residues. Trimming pared 0 bases from V and 3 bases from J, leaving 12 bases between. Germline V CDR1 and CDR2: SGHNT, YYREEE (reference sequence). As DNA, the CDR3 is TGTGCCAGCAGCTTGGTGGGACAAGCCTACACCGGGGAGCTGTTTTTT. Its translation is CASSLVGQAYTGELFF.

This sequence joins TRBV29-1 and TRBJ2-1, with TRBD1 matching over 7 bases. CDR1 is SQVTM, CDR2 ANQGSEA, per germline. The CDR3 is 16 amino acids. With V trimmed by 0 bases and J by 4 bases, 9 bases remained unmatched. The CDR3: CSVEDPGTETYNEQFF. CDR3 nucleotides: TGCAGCGTTGAAGATCCCGGGACAGAAACTTACAATGAGCAGTTCTTC.

The chain couples TRBV19 to TRBJ1-1; a possible D gene is TRBD1 (6 bases). Germline V gives CDR1 LNHDA, CDR2 SQIVND (reference sequence). The V and J ends lost 4 bases and 8 bases respectively, with 20 bases between them. The CDR3 extends over 15 amino acids. CDR3 nucleotide sequence: TGTGCCAGTAGTACCCCCGGGGGGGGCCTTCGGGAAGCTTTCTTT. Translated, it gives CASSTPGGGLREAFF.

This rearrangement joins TRBV5-1 to TRBJ2-7; D is possibly TRBD2 (5 bases). Germline V gene data show CDR1 as SGHRS and CDR2 as YFSETQ. Trimming removed 0 bases from V and 0 bases from J, with 7 bases in between. The CDR3 extends over 14 amino acids. CDR3 nucleotide sequence: TGCGCCAGCAGCTTGGGGGAGATCTCCTACGAGCAGTACTTC. It translates to CASSLGEISYEQYF.

The chain employs TRBV5-1 and TRBJ2-1; 7 bases align to TRBD2. V was pared by 4 bases and J by 3 bases, with 7 bases of the junction left unmatched. The CDR3 has 15 residues. The V gene's germline CDR1 is SGHRS and CDR2 YFSETQ. CDR3 DNA: TGCGCCAGCAGCAGGCTAGCGGAGGGCTACAATGAGCAGTTCTTC. It codes for CASSRLAEGYNEQFF.

The chain recombines TRBV7-2 with TRBJ2-7; TRBD1 agrees at 8 bases. The V and J ends lost 3 bases and 4 bases, in that order; junction bases with no gene match: 8. The length of the CDR3 is 15 residues. CDR1 and CDR2 from the germline V gene are SGHTA and FQGNSA. In nucleotides, the CDR3 is TGTGCCAGCAGCTTCTCCAGGACAGGGACTTACGAGCAGTACTTC. Translation: CASSFSRTGTYEQYF. Full variable domain (outside the CDR3, taken from reference TRBV7-2 and TRBJ2-7): GAGVSQSPSNKVTEKGKDVELRCDPISGHTALYWYRQSLGQGLEFLIYFQGNSAPDKSGLPSDRFSAERTGGSVSTLTIQRTQQEDSAVYLCASSFSRTGTYEQYFGPGTRLTVT.

This chain links TRBV14 with TRBJ2-4; tentative D call: TRBD1 (6 bases). Germline loops: CDR1 SGHDN, CDR2 FVKESK. With 3 bases removed from V and 10 bases from J, the gap between germline ends came to 13 bases. The CDR3 spans 13 residues. The CDR3 sequence is CASSQQTGRIQYF. CDR3 bases: TGTGCCAGCAGCCAGCAGACAGGAAGAATTCAGTACTTC.

V gene TRBV7-9 combines with J gene TRBJ2-1, with D maybe TRBD2 (6 bases). In germline, CDR1 is SEHNR, CDR2 FQNEAQ (reference sequence). V lost 2 bases and J lost 4, with 12 bases in between. The CDR3 covers 15 residues. CDR3 DNA sequence: TGTGCCAGCAGCTTAACCCAGGGACTTTACAATGAGCAGTTCTTC. The encoded protein is CASSLTQGLYNEQFF.

The chain is built from TRBV9 and TRBJ2-3, with TRBD1 identical over 9 bases. This CDR3 is 15 amino acids long. The germline V gene encodes CDR1 SGDLS and CDR2 YYNGEE. V shed 0 bases, J shed 5 bases, and the junction held 4 bases outside the gene matches. CDR3 loop: CASSVGGQGQDTQYF. CDR3 DNA sequence: TGTGCCAGCAGCGTAGGGGGACAGGGACAAGATACGCAGTATTTT. Looking up the rest from reference TRBV9 and TRBJ2-3 gives the full variable domain: DSGVTQTPKHLITATGQRVTLRCSPRSGDLSVYWYQQSLDQGLQFLIQYYNGEERAKGNILERFSAQQFPDLHSELNLSSLELGDSALYFCASSVGGQGQDTQYFGPGTRLTVL.

CDR3 DNA: TGTGCCAGCAGCAAACTAACAGGTGTCGAGCTGTTTTTT. It is translated as CASSKLTGVELFF. V is TRBV3-1 (or the pseudogene TRBV3-2) and J is TRBJ2-2; D might be TRBD1 (5 bases). Trimming took 5 bases from V and 11 from J, leaving 15 bases between them. The length of the CDR3 is 13 residues. Germline values: CDR1 LGHDT, CDR2 YNNKEL (reference sequence).

This clone was seen a single time. Other DNA sequences of this sample code for an identical CDR3. This chain joins TRBV29-1 and TRBJ2-7; 8 positions agree with TRBD1. This CDR3 has 12 residues. With V trimmed by 6 bases and J by 2 bases, 3 bases remained unmatched. In germline, CDR1 is SQVTM, CDR2 ANQGSEA. CDR3 loop: CSVRDRTYEQYF. The CDR3 DNA follows: TGCAGCGTCCGGGACAGGACCTACGAGCAGTACTTC.

The chain has TRBV11-2 and TRBJ2-7; perhaps TRBD1 as D (6 bases). This CDR3 is built from 13 residues. Germline CDR1 reads SGHAT; CDR2 reads FQNNGV. The ends were cut back, 6 bases at V and 3 bases at J, with 12 bases in the middle. The CDR3 nucleotides are TGTGCCAGCAGGGAGGACAGATTCTACGAGCAGTACTTC. It codes for CASREDRFYEQYF.

This rearrangement joins TRBV6-5 to TRBJ2-2; D is ambiguous. This CDR3 spans 15 amino acids. The V gene lost 4 bases and the J gene lost 0 bases, with 9 bases spanning the gap. The germline V gene has CDR1 MNHEY and CDR2 SVGAGI. The chain's CDR3 is CASSLSASNTGELFF. The CDR3 bases are TGTGCCAGCAGTTTGAGCGCGTCGAACACCGGGGAGCTGTTTTTT.

CDR3 sequence reads: CASSRSGGDGYGYTF. In DNA form, the CDR3 reads TGTGCCAGCAGCCGCAGTGGGGGCGATGGGTATGGCTACACCTTC. The rearrangement joins TRBV7-9 to TRBJ1-2; weak D call: TRBD1 (6 bases). Trimming cost V 5 bases and J 5 bases, with 18 bases left between them. The CDR3 loop spans 15 amino acids. The germline CDR1 and CDR2 sequences are SEHNR and FQNEAQ (reference sequence).

This clone has ten or more counts. The V call is TRBV24-1, the J call TRBJ1-2, with 7 bases aligning to TRBD1. CDR3 size: 15 residues. V shed 3 bases and J 3 bases; nucleotides not matched to a gene: 6. The germline gives CDR1 KGHDR, CDR2 SFDVKD. CDR3 residues: CATSDGRGRDYGYTF. CDR3 nucleotides: TGTGCCACCAGTGATGGTAGGGGGCGCGACTATGGCTACACCTTC.

The chain recombines TRBV19 with TRBJ1-1; D may be TRBD1 (5 bases). Trimming cost V 5 bases and J 1 base, with 14 bases left between them. The CDR3 consists of 15 residues. In germline, CDR1 is LNHDA, CDR2 SQIVND (reference sequence). The CDR3 region is CASSVTGGKNTEAFF. The CDR3 DNA is TGTGCCAGTAGTGTTACCGGGGGAAAGAACACTGAAGCTTTCTTT.

The chain carries TRBV3-1 (or the pseudogene TRBV3-2) and TRBJ1-1, with D uncertain. Germline CDR1 is LGHDT and CDR2 is YNNKEL (reference sequence). V lost 2 bases, J lost 7 bases, and 11 bases lay in between. The CDR3 consists of 13 residues. The CDR3 DNA sequence: TGTGCCAGCAGCCAACGTGGAGGACTTGAAGCTTTCTTT. Translated: CASSQRGGLEAFF.

V and J are TRBV19 and TRBJ1-3; D not certain. CDR1 LNHDA and CDR2 SQIVND come from the germline V gene (reference sequence). The length of the CDR3 is 16 residues. Trimming left V 5 bases short and J 1 base short, with 15 bases between. CDR3 coding DNA: TGTGCCAGTAGTCCTCGGGTGGGGAGATCTGGAAACACCATATATTTT. Translated, it gives CASSPRVGRSGNTIYF.